Sequencing of this T cell receptor beta chain was carried out in a study of CD8 T cells in ankylosing spondylitis. Overall study results and limits: CD8+ by phenotype, disease-linked clones were relatively rare in peripheral blood. For ankylosing spondylitis blood, a TCR beta motif of eight or nine highly homologous variants appeared characteristic. Earlier studies detected some motif variants in reactive arthritis synovial fluid and blood. Reports say disease-linked clones showed up significantly more in matched ankylosing spondylitis synovial fluid.

In making TCR beta libraries, quantitative 5'-RACE with molecular barcodes was used. MiXCR, run by TCRdb on the 5' RACE reads, gives a single entry per CDR3 protein. The profile shows approximately 520,000 distinct CDR3 sequences, approximately 5.3% of them singletons. The germline V gene has CDR1 LGHNA and CDR2 YSLEER. This CDR3 spans 17 amino acids. V lost 0 bases and J 2 bases, leaving 15 bases between the germline ends. A remark on this clonotype: Its antigen is currently unknown.

The clonotype comes from a male donor with ankylosing spondylitis. The specimen sequenced was blood, either unsorted or a sorted T cell fraction (not recorded which). The rearrangement uses TRBV4-3 and TRBJ2-3; D is perhaps TRBD2 (7 bases). CDR3 loop: CASSQDLGGAYTDTQYF. DNA of the CDR3: TGCGCCAGCAGCCAAGATTTAGGGGGGGCCTACACAGATACGCAGTATTTT.